This TCR beta chain was sequenced in a study of T cells in Graves' hyperthyroidism and ophthalmopathy. The V end was cut by 3 bases, the J end by 2 bases, with 8 bases between. The germline V gene encodes CDR1 LNHDA and CDR2 SQIVND (reference sequence). The CDR3 loop spans 13 amino acids. TCR beta CDR3 regions were amplified from RNA. The TCR CDR3 was amplified in a first-round RT-PCR using the HTBI primer set. One entry per CDR3 protein, called by TCRdb with MiXCR from the multiplex PCR reads. This table holds about 350,000 distinct CDR3 sequences, about 20% found once. The TCR comes from a woman between 18 and 29 years old with Graves' hyperthyroidism. The sample was blood. The chain links TRBV19 to TRBJ2-7; perhaps TRBD2 as D (5 bases). CDR3 residues: CASSIVGAYEQYF. CDR3 DNA sequence: TGTGCCAGTAGTATTGTCGGGGCCTACGAGCAGTACTTC.